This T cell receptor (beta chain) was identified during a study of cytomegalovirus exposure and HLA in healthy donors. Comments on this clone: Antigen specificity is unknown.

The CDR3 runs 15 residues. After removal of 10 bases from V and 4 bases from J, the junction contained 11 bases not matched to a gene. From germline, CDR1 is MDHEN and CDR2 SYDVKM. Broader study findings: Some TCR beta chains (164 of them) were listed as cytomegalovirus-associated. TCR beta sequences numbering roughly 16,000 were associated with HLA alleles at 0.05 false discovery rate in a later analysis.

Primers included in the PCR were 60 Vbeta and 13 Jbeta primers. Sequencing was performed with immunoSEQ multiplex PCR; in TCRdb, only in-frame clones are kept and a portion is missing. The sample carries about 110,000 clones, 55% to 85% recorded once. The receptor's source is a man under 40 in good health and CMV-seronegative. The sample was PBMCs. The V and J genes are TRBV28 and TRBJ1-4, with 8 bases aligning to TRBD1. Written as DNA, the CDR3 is TGTGCCACCGCACCCCCGACAGGGGTTAATGAAAAACTGTTTTTT. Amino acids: CATAPPTGVNEKLFF.